The present T cell receptor (beta chain) was sequenced within a study of T cell changes during pregnancy in multiple sclerosis. The germline gives CDR1 PRHDT, CDR2 FYEKMQ (reference sequence). The length of the CDR3 is 15 residues. Trimming pared 2 bases from V and 2 bases from J, leaving 12 bases between. Some clones are missing from TCRdb's copy, which holds only in-frame ones; the method was immunoSEQ multiplex PCR. Here the sample spans around 50,000 clones, 93% being singletons. The clonotype was recovered from a female donor with multiple sclerosis, enrolled in a pregnancy study. This material consisted of CD8+ T cells from peripheral blood mononuclear cells, taken in the second trimester of pregnancy. V usage is TRBV13 and J usage is TRBJ2-5; a possible D gene is TRBD2 (6 bases). The CDR3 nucleotides read TGTGCCAGCAGCTTAAACCCGGGACTTCAAGAGACCCAGTACTTC. Translating it yields CASSLNPGLQETQYF.